The clone carrying this TCR beta chain appeared once. Its antigen remains unidentified. Only in-frame clones appear in the TCRdb table, and some are missing; sequencing was by immunoSEQ multiplex PCR. The sample has roughly 1.4 million clones, approximately 98.5% seen once. The data originate from a study of shared clonotypes between healthy human individuals. With 6 bases clipped from V and 10 bases from J, the junction kept 9 bases outside the gene matches. The germline V gene has CDR1 MDHEN and CDR2 SYDVKM. The CDR3 has 14 amino acids. The donor population consisted of healthy HIV-negative adults with no recent acute infections or vaccinations. From CD4+ cells came CD45RA+ naive and CD45RA-negative memory subsets. Study-wide results and limits: Clonotypes that were shared across a handful of donors made up about 4.5% of naive CD4 clonotypes.

This rearrangement joins TRBV28 to TRBJ1-3; 10 positions agree with TRBD1. This receptor was taken from a young man in good health. Sequencing input: naive CD4+ T cells sorted from blood. Subset: CD45RA+ positively selected. The CDR3 nucleotides are TGTGCCAGCAGGCAACCGGGACAGGGGATAACCATATATTTT. Encoded protein: CASRQPGQGITIYF.